This T cell receptor beta chain originates from a study of blood T cell repertoires in COVID-19. Study background: Donors in the United States, Italy and Spain gave samples during acute or convalescent COVID-19. In each case, the material was cDNA or gDNA derived from T cells, B-cell-depleted T cells, or PBMCs.

In the study's own analysis: Amplified reference gene primers provided the basis for estimating nucleated cell counts. Clones were read by immunoSEQ multiplex PCR, and TCRdb kept only the in-frame ones, dropping some. V and J calls and clone size are those listed in that table; D and trimming were worked out from the DNA. The sample has approximately 240,000 clones; approximately 90% are singletons. The CDR3 extends over 14 amino acids. The V end lost 0 bases, the J end lost 5 bases, and 10 bases lay between the germline ends. The germline V gene encodes CDR1 LGHDT and CDR2 YNNKEL (reference sequence).

The sample comprised peripheral blood. The genes are TRBV3-1 (or the pseudogene TRBV3-2) and TRBJ2-5; D is unclear. This sequence originates from a woman aged 40 to 50 who had recovered from COVID-19. This chain's CDR3 is CASSQDYRAETQYF. The DNA of the CDR3 is TGTGCCAGCAGCCAAGATTACAGAGCTGAGACCCAGTACTTC.